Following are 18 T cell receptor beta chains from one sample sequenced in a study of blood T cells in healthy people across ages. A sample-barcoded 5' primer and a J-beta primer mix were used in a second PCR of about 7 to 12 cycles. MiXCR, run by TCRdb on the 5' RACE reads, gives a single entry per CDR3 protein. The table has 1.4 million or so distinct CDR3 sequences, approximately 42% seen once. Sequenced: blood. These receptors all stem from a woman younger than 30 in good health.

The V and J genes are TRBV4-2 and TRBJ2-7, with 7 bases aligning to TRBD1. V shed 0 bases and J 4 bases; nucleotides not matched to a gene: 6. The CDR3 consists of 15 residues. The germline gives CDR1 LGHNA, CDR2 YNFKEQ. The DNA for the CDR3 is TGTGCCAGCAGCCAAGATCACAGGGGTTGGTACGAGCAGTACTTC. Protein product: CASSQDHRGWYEQYF.

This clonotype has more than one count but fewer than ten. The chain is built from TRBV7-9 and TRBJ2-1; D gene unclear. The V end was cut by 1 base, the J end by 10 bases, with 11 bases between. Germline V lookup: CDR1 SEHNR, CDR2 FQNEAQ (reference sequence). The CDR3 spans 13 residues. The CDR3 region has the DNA TGTGCCAGCAGCTTAGTTCACCTCGGCGAGCAGTTCTTC. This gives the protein CASSLVHLGEQFF.

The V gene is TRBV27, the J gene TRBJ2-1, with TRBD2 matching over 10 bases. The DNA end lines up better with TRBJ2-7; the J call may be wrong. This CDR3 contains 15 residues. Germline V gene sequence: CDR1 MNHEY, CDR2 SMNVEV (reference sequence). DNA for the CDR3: TGTGCCAGCAGTCCAGGACTAGCGGATTACAATGAGCAGTACTTC. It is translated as CASSPGLADYNEQYF.

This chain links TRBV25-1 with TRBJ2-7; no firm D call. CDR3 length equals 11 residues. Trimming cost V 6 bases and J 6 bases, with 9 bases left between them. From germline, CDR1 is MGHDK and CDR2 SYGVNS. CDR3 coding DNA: TGTGCCAGCAGCCTTTTTACCGAGCAGTACTTC. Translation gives CASSLFTEQYF.

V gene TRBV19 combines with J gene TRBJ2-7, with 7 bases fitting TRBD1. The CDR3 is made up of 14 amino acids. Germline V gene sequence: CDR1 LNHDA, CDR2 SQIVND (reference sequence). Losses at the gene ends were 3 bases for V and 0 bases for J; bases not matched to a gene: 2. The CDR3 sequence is CASSMGTASYEQYF. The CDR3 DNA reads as TGTGCCAGTAGTATGGGGACAGCCTCCTACGAGCAGTACTTC.

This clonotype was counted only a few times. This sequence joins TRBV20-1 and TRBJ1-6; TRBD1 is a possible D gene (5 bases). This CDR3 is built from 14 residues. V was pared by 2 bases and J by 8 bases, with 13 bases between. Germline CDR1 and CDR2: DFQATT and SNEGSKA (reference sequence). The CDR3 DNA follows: TGCAGTGCTAGAACAGACAGCTTGCATTCACCCCTCCACTTT. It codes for CSARTDSLHSPLHF.

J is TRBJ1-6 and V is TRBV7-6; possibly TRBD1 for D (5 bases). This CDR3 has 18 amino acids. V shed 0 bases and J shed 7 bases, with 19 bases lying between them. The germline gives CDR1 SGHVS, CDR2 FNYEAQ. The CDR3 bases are TGTGCCAGCAGCTTAGCCCAGGCTGGCAGGGCTGCGAATTCACCCCTCCACTTT. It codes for CASSLAQAGRAANSPLHF.

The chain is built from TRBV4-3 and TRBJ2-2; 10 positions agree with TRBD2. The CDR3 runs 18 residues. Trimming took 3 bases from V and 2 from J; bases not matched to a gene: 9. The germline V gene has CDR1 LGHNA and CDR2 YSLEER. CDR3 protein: CASSQGLATQYNTGELFF. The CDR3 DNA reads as TGCGCCAGCAGCCAGGGACTAGCGACCCAATACAACACCGGGGAGCTGTTTTTT.

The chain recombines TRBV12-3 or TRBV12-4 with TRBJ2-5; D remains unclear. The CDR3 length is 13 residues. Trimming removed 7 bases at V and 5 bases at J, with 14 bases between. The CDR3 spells CASTPRSSETQYF. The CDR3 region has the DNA TGTGCCAGCACCCCCCGGAGCTCGGAGACCCAGTACTTC.

The CDR3 region has the DNA TGTGCCAGCTCACCACGGATGGCTGGAGTCTCCTACAATGAGCAGTTCTTC. Translating gives CASSPRMAGVSYNEQFF. The rearrangement joins TRBV18 to TRBJ2-1; D not resolved. The germline V and J ends were trimmed by 1 base and 0 bases, with 13 bases remaining between them. CDR3 size: 17 residues. CDR1 KGHSH and CDR2 LQKENI come from the germline V gene.

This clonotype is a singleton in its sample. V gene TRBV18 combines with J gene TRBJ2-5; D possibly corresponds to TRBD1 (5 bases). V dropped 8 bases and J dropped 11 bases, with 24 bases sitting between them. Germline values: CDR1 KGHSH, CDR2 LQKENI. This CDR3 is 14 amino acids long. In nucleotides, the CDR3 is TGTGCCAGCGCAACACAGGTTGGGTACAATGAGCAGTACTTC. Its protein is CASATQVGYNEQYF.

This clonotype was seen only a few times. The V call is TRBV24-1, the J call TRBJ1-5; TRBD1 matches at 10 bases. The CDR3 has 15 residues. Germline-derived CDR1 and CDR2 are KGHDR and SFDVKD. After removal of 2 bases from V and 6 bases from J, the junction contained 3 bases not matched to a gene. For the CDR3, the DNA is TGTGCCACCAGTGATTCCGGGACAGGGGCTCAGCCCCAGCATTTT. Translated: CATSDSGTGAQPQHF.

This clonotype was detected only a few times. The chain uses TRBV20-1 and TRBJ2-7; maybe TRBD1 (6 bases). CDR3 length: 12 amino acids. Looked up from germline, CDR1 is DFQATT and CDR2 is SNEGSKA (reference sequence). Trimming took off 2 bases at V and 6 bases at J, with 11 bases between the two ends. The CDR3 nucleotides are TGCAGTGCTAGAAGGACAGCTCTCGAGCAGTACTTC. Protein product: CSARRTALEQYF.

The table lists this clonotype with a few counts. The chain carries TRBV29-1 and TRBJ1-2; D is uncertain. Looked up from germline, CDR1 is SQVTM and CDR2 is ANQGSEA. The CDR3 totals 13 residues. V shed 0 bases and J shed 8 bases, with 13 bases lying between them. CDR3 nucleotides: TGCAGCGTTGAAGATCGGGAGTATAGAGGCTACACCTTC. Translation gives CSVEDREYRGYTF.

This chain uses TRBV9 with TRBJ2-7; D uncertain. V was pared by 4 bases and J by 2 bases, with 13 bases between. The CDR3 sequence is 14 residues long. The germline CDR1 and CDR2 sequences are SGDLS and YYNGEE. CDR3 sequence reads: CASSSGGTTYEQYF. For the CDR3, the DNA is TGTGCCAGCAGCAGTGGTGGTACGACCTACGAGCAGTACTTC.

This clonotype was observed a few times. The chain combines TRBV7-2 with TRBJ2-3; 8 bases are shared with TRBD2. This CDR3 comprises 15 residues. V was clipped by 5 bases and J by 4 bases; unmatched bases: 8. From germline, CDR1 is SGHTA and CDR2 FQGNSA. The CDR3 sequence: CASSPNRGGADTQYF. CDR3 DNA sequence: TGTGCCAGCAGCCCTAACCGGGGGGGGGCAGATACGCAGTATTTT.

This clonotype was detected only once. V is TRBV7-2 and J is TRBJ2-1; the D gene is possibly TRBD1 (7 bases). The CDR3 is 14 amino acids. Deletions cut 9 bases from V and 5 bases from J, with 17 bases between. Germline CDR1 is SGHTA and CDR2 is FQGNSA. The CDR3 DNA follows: TGTGCCAGTACCGGAGGGGGCAATCACAATGAGCAGTTCTTC. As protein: CASTGGGNHNEQFF.

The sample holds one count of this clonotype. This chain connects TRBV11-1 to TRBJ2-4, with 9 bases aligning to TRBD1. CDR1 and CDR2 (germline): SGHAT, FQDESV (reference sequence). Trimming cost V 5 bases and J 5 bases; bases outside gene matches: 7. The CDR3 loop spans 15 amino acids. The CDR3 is CASSPDRGVENIQYF. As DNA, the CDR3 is TGTGCCAGCAGCCCGGACAGGGGTGTTGAAAACATTCAGTACTTC.